A single sample gave rise to the 21 T cell receptor beta chains below, sequenced in a study of CD4 T cells in relation to SARS-CoV-2 and coronaviruses. CD4+ T cells from unexposed donors were obtained before the COVID-19 pandemic (2011-2018). The method was immunoSEQ multiplex PCR; TCRdb's version includes in-frame clones alone and lacks a portion of them. The data hold about 65,000 clones, with about 87% observed a single time. The sample consisted of memory CD4+ T cells from PBMCs. All receptors come from a human donor in good health.

J is TRBJ2-7 and V is TRBV28, with 13 bases aligning to TRBD2. This CDR3 spans 15 amino acids. The germline gives CDR1 MDHEN, CDR2 SYDVKM. Trimming cost V 5 bases and J 4 bases; bases outside gene matches: 5. The CDR3 nucleotides read TGTGCCAGCAGTCCCGGACTAGCGGGAGTTTACGAGCAGTACTTC. Translation gives CASSPGLAGVYEQYF.

The genes are TRBV9 and TRBJ1-1, with D unclear. Trimming removed 5 bases from V and 5 bases from J, with 13 bases in between. The CDR3 runs 13 residues. Per the germline V gene, CDR1 is SGDLS and CDR2 is YYNGEE. The CDR3 nucleotides are TGTGCCAGCAGTAAGATGAGAGAAACTGAAGCTTTCTTT. It codes for CASSKMRETEAFF.

This clone occurred a few times. The chain recombines TRBV27 with TRBJ1-5, with D hard to call. Looked up from germline, CDR1 is MNHEY and CDR2 is SMNVEV (reference sequence). The CDR3 runs 14 residues. The V end lost 1 base, the J end lost 0 bases, and 4 bases lay between the germline ends. The DNA of the CDR3 is TGTGCCAGCAGTTTATGGGGTAGCAATCAGCCCCAGCATTTT. Translating it yields CASSLWGSNQPQHF.

The DNA of the CDR3 is TGTGCCTGGAGTGTAGGTGGAGTAGTGGGGAAAAACATTCAGTACTTC. It encodes CAWSVGGVVGKNIQYF. The chain has TRBV30 and TRBJ2-4; D uncertain. This CDR3 is built from 16 residues. Germline assignment: CDR1 GTSNPN and CDR2 SVGIG (reference sequence). The V and J ends lost 0 bases and 4 bases respectively, with 16 bases between them.

The V gene is TRBV9, the J gene TRBJ2-7; 7 bases match TRBD2. The CDR3 runs to 15 residues. Germline CDR1 reads SGDLS; CDR2 reads YYNGEE. V shed 4 bases, J shed 1 base, and the junction held 8 bases outside the gene matches. The CDR3 coding sequence is TGTGCCAGCAGCTCCCGGGACTACACGTCCTACGAGCAGTACTTC. Encoded protein: CASSSRDYTSYEQYF.

J is TRBJ1-5 and V is TRBV19; no clear D gene. Trimming pared 5 bases from V and 1 base from J, leaving 15 bases between. Germline V gene sequence: CDR1 LNHDA, CDR2 SQIVND (reference sequence). The length of the CDR3 is 16 residues. The CDR3 bases are TGTGCCAGTAGTCCTCGTGCCGGACGGAGCAATCAGCCCCAGCATTTT. Translating it yields CASSPRAGRSNQPQHF.

The chain has TRBV27 and TRBJ2-7; no clear D. The CDR3 contains 14 residues. Trimming took off 8 bases at V and 1 base at J, with 15 bases between the two ends. Germline V gene sequence: CDR1 MNHEY, CDR2 SMNVEV (reference sequence). The CDR3 reads CASRLQALSYEQYF. The CDR3 nucleotides read TGTGCCAGCCGCCTGCAGGCCCTTTCCTACGAGCAGTACTTC.

This rearrangement joins TRBV18 to TRBJ1-1, with D tentatively TRBD1 (5 bases). V lost 1 base, J lost 2 bases, and 14 bases lay in between. This CDR3 comprises 16 residues. CDR1 is KGHSH, CDR2 LQKENI, per germline. CDR3 sequence (DNA): TGTGCCAGCTCACCACTACAGGCTGCCCATAACACTGAAGCTTTCTTT. Translated, it gives CASSPLQAAHNTEAFF.

The table lists this clone with a few counts. This chain links TRBV12-3 or TRBV12-4 with TRBJ1-2; D uncertain. With 5 bases removed from V and 4 bases from J, the gap between germline ends came to 8 bases. There are 12 residues in the CDR3. As DNA, the CDR3 is TGTGCCAGCAGTCGACGGTTCTATGGCTACACCTTC. Amino acid sequence: CASSRRFYGYTF.

The rearrangement links TRBV3-1 (or the pseudogene TRBV3-2) to TRBJ1-2, with D possibly TRBD1 on 6 matching bases. The CDR3 runs 17 residues. Germline V CDR1 and CDR2: LGHDT, YNNKEL (reference sequence). Trimming left V 1 base short and J 4 bases short, with 19 bases between. DNA for the CDR3: TGTGCCAGCAGCCAAGTGGGTGGGGGGGCGAGTGTCTATGGCTACACCTTC. Protein product: CASSQVGGGASVYGYTF.

V usage is TRBV6-6 and J usage is TRBJ1-2, with D unresolved. This CDR3 has 11 amino acids. The ends were cut back, 2 bases at V and 13 bases at J, with 11 bases in the middle. From germline, CDR1 is MNHNY and CDR2 SVGAGI (reference sequence). In DNA, the CDR3 is TGTGCCAGCAGTTACAATAGTGATTCCACCTTC. Its protein is CASSYNSDSTF.

The chain employs TRBV20-1 and TRBJ1-2; D gene unclear. Trimming pared 5 bases from V and 8 bases from J, leaving 15 bases between. Germline V CDR1 and CDR2: DFQATT, SNEGSKA (reference sequence). The CDR3 has 12 residues. The CDR3 region is CSARDGRRGYTF. The CDR3 DNA reads TGCAGTGCTCGTGACGGGCGTCGGGGCTACACCTTC.

The sample holds one count of this clone. V usage is TRBV27 and J usage is TRBJ1-2; 8 bases are a match to TRBD1. V was clipped by 3 bases and J by 8 bases; unmatched bases: 14. Germline V lookup: CDR1 MNHEY, CDR2 SMNVEV (reference sequence). The CDR3 length is 16 residues. CDR3 sequence reads: CASSFRDRSFTRGYTF. The CDR3 coding sequence is TGTGCCAGCAGTTTTAGGGACAGGTCTTTCACGCGGGGCTACACCTTC.

The chain combines TRBV6-5 with TRBJ2-3, with D tentatively TRBD2 (5 bases). The CDR3 spans 14 residues. The V end lost 6 bases, the J end lost 1 base, and 11 bases lay between the germline ends. The V gene's germline CDR1 is MNHEY and CDR2 SVGAGI. CDR3 bases: TGTGCCAGCAGCCCCTTGCGGGGCACAGATACGCAGTATTTT. It yields the protein CASSPLRGTDTQYF.

The V call is TRBV9, the J call TRBJ2-1; tentatively, D is TRBD1 or TRBD2 (5 bases each). Between the trimmed V and J ends, which lost 2 bases and 5 bases, there was a span of 14 bases. Germline CDR1 is SGDLS and CDR2 is YYNGEE. The CDR3 has 15 amino acids. The CDR3 loop is CASSVYGTVNNEQFF. The CDR3 DNA reads as TGTGCCAGCAGCGTGTACGGGACGGTCAACAATGAGCAGTTCTTC.

This chain links TRBV5-4 with TRBJ2-3; TRBD1 might be the D (6 bases). The CDR3 sequence is 17 residues long. Germline CDR1 and CDR2: SGHNT and YYREEE (reference sequence). V was clipped by 0 bases and J by 2 bases, with 16 bases between them. The CDR3 DNA is TGTGCCAGCAGCTTGGAGCCGGCAGGGGCACCCACAGATACGCAGTATTTT. It translates to CASSLEPAGAPTDTQYF. Full variable domain (missing parts from reference TRBV5-4 and TRBJ2-3): ETGVTQSPTHLIKTRGQQVTLRCSSQSGHNTVSWYQQALGQGPQFIFQYYREEENGRGNFPPRFSGLQFPNYSSELNVNALELDDSALYLCASSLEPAGAPTDTQYFGPGTRLTVL.

V usage is TRBV28 and J usage is TRBJ2-5; 10 nucleotides match TRBD2. The germline gives CDR1 MDHEN, CDR2 SYDVKM. Trimming removed 2 bases from V and 2 bases from J; junction bases left unmatched: 8. The CDR3 is 17 amino acids. The CDR3 region is CASSLQKAGGLQETQYF. CDR3 nucleotide sequence: TGTGCCAGCAGTTTACAAAAAGCGGGAGGGTTACAAGAGACCCAGTACTTC.

The rearrangement uses TRBV9 and TRBJ2-1; 9 bases align to TRBD2. With 0 bases clipped from V and 6 bases from J, the junction kept 4 bases outside the gene matches. Germline V gives CDR1 SGDLS, CDR2 YYNGEE. The CDR3 sequence is 15 residues long. The CDR3 region has the DNA TGTGCCAGCAGCGTAGAGGGGCGGGAGGGCAATGAGCAGTTCTTC. As protein: CASSVEGREGNEQFF.

The rearrangement uses TRBV28 and TRBJ1-4, with D maybe TRBD1 (5 bases). Trimming cost V 6 bases and J 7 bases, with 6 bases left between them. The CDR3 has 11 amino acids. Germline V CDR1 and CDR2: MDHEN, SYDVKM. CDR3 nucleotide sequence: TGTGCCAGCAGGGGACTTGAAAAACTGTTTTTT. It yields the protein CASRGLEKLFF.

The genes are TRBV11-3 and TRBJ2-2; the D call may be TRBD1 or TRBD2 (5 bases each). Trimming pared 2 bases from V and 4 bases from J, leaving 14 bases between. The CDR3 loop spans 16 amino acids. Germline V gene lookup returns CDR1 SGHNT and CDR2 YENEEA. The CDR3: CASSLFGDGITGELFF. CDR3 bases: TGTGCCAGCAGCTTATTCGGGGACGGGATCACCGGGGAGCTGTTTTTT.

The V call is TRBV7-9, the J call TRBJ2-5; D gene unclear. Germline V gene data show CDR1 as SEHNR and CDR2 as FQNEAQ (reference sequence). Trimming removed 5 bases at V and 5 bases at J, with 21 bases between. This CDR3 comprises 16 residues. The CDR3 here is CASSPEWVGGFETQYF. The CDR3 bases are TGTGCCAGCAGCCCGGAATGGGTGGGTGGATTTGAGACCCAGTACTTC.